This T cell receptor (beta chain) was found in a study of blood T cells in healthy people across ages. Overall study results and limits: TCR beta diversity, measured per million T cells, fell in a roughly linear way with age.

Concerning this clonotype: The antigen remains unidentified.

This CDR3 comprises 11 residues. Germline assignment: CDR1 LNHDA and CDR2 SQIVND (reference sequence). Trimming left V 8 bases short and J 14 bases short, with 18 bases between. Isolated PBMCs totaled at least 7 million in each sample. Combining a sample-barcoded 5' primer with a J-beta primer mix, a second PCR ran for about 6 to 11 cycles. Samples each returned at least 3 million CDR3-containing paired-end reads. TCRdb processed the 5' RACE reads anew with MiXCR; each CDR3 protein has one entry. The profile shows 1 million or so distinct CDR3 sequences, approximately 26% of them singletons. These data were also filed under a second study, of T cells of mothers and their children. That source notes: Overlap in related mother-child pairs always slightly exceeded unrelated pairs, never significantly.

The receptor was derived from a girl aged 2 to 10 in good health. This chain joins TRBV19 and TRBJ2-5, with D possibly matching TRBD2 (6 bases). The sequencing sample was made of blood. CDR3 loop: CASGDSIYFYF. CDR3 sequence (DNA): TGTGCCAGTGGGGACTCAATTTATTTTTACTTC. Looking up the rest from reference TRBV19 and TRBJ2-5 gives the full variable domain: DGGITQSPKYLFRKEGQNVTLSCEQNLNHDAMYWYRQDPGQGLRLIYYSQIVNDFQKGDIAEGYSVSREKKESFPLTVTSAQKNPTAFYLCASGDSIYFYFGPGTRLLVL.